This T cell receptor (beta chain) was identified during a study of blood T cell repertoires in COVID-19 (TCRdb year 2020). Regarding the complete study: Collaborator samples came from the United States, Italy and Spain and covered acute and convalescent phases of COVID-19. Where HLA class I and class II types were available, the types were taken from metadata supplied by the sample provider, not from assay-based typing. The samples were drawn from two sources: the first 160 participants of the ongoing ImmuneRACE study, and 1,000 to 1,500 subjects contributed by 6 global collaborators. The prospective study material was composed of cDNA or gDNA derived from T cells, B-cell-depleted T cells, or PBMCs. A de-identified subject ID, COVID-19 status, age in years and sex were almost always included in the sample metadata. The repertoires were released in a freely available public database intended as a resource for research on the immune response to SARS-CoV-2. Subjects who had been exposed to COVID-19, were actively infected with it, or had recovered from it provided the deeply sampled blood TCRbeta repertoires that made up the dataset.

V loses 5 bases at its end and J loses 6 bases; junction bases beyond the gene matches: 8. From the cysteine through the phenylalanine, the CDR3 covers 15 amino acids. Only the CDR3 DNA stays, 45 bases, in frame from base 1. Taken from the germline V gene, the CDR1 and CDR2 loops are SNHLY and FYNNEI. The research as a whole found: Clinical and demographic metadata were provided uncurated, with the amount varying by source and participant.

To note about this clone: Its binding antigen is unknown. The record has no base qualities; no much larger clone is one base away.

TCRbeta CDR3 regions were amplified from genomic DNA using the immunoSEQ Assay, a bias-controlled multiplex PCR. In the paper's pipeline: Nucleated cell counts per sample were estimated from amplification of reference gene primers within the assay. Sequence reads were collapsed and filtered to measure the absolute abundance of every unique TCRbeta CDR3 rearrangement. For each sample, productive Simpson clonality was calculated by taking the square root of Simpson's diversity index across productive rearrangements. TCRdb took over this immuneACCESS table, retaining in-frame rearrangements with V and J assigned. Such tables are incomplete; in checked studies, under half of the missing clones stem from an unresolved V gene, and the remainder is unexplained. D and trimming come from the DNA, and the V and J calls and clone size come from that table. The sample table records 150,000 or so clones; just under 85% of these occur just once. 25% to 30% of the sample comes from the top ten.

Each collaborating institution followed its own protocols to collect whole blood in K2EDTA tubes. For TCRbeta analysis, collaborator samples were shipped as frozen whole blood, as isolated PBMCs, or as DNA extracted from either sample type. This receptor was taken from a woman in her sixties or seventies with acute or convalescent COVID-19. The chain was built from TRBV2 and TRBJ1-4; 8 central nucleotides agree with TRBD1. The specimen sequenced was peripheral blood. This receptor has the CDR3 CASSSTGGSYEKLFF. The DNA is TGTGCCAGCAGTTCCACAGGGGGATCATATGAAAAACTGTTTTTT.